These 9 T cell receptor beta chains were all obtained from the same sample, sequenced in a study of a mutant IDH1 vaccine in newly diagnosed glioma. Time point defined: week 5, during vaccination. All doses held 300 ug of mutant IDH1 20-mer peptide, with topical imiquimod. Antigens for these TCRs are unknown. The assay was immunoSEQ multiplex PCR, and TCRdb's table has in-frame clones only and misses some. The sample lists 30,000 to 35,000 clones, roughly three fifths occurring once. The input for sequencing was PBMCs, taken from a glioma patient whose treatment included an IDH1 peptide vaccine. These receptors originate from a young woman with glioma.

The chain is built from TRBV19 and TRBJ1-1; perhaps TRBD1 as D (5 bases). V lost 5 bases and J lost 3, with 10 bases in between. The CDR3 runs to 13 residues. CDR1 is LNHDA, CDR2 SQIVND, per germline (reference sequence). The CDR3 DNA reads as TGTGCCAGTAGTGTTCGGACACACACTGAAGCTTTCTTT. Residues: CASSVRTHTEAFF.

The chain carries TRBV28 and TRBJ1-5, with 7 bases matching TRBD1. The CDR3 contains 15 residues. Trimming removed 1 base from V and 5 bases from J; junction bases left unmatched: 5. Per the germline V gene, CDR1 is MDHEN and CDR2 is SYDVKM. This CDR3 reads CASSLSDRDYQPQHF. In nucleotides, the CDR3 is TGTGCCAGCAGTTTATCCGACAGGGACTATCAGCCCCAGCATTTT.

This chain joins TRBV28 and TRBJ2-7; 9 bases map to TRBD2. CDR3 size: 16 residues. CDR1 is MDHEN and CDR2 is SYDVKM in the germline V gene. V gave up 2 bases and J gave up 2 bases; unmatched junction bases: 7. CDR3 loop: CASSLGSGRYPYEQYF. The CDR3 region has the DNA TGTGCCAGCAGTTTAGGTAGCGGGAGATATCCCTACGAGCAGTACTTC.

The chain joins TRBV15 to TRBJ2-1; 10 bases map to TRBD1. The V and J ends lost 5 bases and 2 bases, in that order; junction bases with no gene match: 3. This CDR3 comprises 15 residues. CDR1 and CDR2 (germline): LNHNV, YYDKDF (reference sequence). CDR3 nucleotides: TGTGCCACCAGCCTGGACAGGGGGGCCTACAATGAGCAGTTCTTC. This encodes CATSLDRGAYNEQFF.

The chain combines TRBV5-6 with TRBJ2-7, with D unclear. CDR1 is SGHDT, CDR2 YYEEEE, per germline. Trimming cost V 0 bases and J 4 bases, with 11 bases left between them. The CDR3 length is 14 residues. CDR3 loop: CASSLAGILYEQYF. The CDR3 coding sequence is TGTGCCAGCAGCTTGGCCGGAATATTATACGAGCAGTACTTC.

The J gene is TRBJ1-3, the V gene TRBV6-1; tentatively, D is TRBD1 (5 bases). This CDR3 is built from 15 residues. CDR1 is MNHNS, CDR2 SASEGT, per germline. V lost 1 base and J 2 bases, leaving 9 bases between the germline ends. CDR3 bases: TGTGCCAGCAGTGAAGTGAGGGGTACTGGAAACACCATATATTTT. It is translated as CASSEVRGTGNTIYF.

This clone has only a few counts. This sequence joins TRBV27 and TRBJ2-5; D may be TRBD2 (5 bases). The ends were cut back, 5 bases at V and 6 bases at J, with 16 bases in the middle. The CDR3 is made up of 14 amino acids. In germline, CDR1 is MNHEY, CDR2 SMNVEV (reference sequence). CDR3 DNA sequence: TGTGCCAGCAGTCCCTGGGGTAGCGTGAAGACCCAGTACTTC. Encoded protein: CASSPWGSVKTQYF.

This chain joins TRBV21-1 and TRBJ1-1; TRBD1 is taken as the D call from the table, unchecked against the DNA. TRBV21-1 represents a pseudogene. The CDR3 covers 20 residues. CDR3 sequence (DNA): TGTGCCAGCAGATCCGGGACAGGGGACAGGGGCGGTACATCGAACACTGAAGCTTTCTTT. It specifies CASRSGTGDRGGTSNTEAFF.

This clone was observed a few times. The chain carries TRBV23-1 and TRBJ2-2; 8 nucleotides agree with TRBD1. TRBV23-1 falls under the ORF class, with uncertain function. This CDR3 region has 17 residues. V lost 3 bases, J lost 2 bases, and 8 bases stayed unmatched. The CDR3 reads CASSHRQGALNTGELFF. The CDR3 coding sequence is TGCGCCAGCAGTCATCGGCAGGGGGCCCTAAACACCGGGGAGCTGTTTTTT.